The TCR beta chain under discussion was sequenced for a study of blood T cell repertoires in COVID-19. Study details: Acute-phase and convalescent COVID-19 samples originated in the United States, Italy and Spain. PBMCs, B-cell-depleted T cells, or T cells were the source of the cDNA or gDNA that made up the material.

This CDR3 is built from 13 residues. The J segment lost 2 bases and the V segment lost 2 bases, leaving 1 base of the junction unmatched. Germline CDR1 SGHRS, CDR2 YFSETQ. Under the authors' procedure: Reference gene primer amplification in the assay estimated nucleated cell counts. The assay was immunoSEQ multiplex PCR, and TCRdb's table has in-frame clones only and misses some. The D gene and trimming were derived from the DNA, and the V and J assignments and clone size from that table. The table includes about 190,000 clones, approximately 90% detected once. The sequence was collected from a man aged 25 to 40 with acute or convalescent COVID-19. The chain carries TRBV5-1 and TRBJ2-7, with 7 bases that match TRBD1. Sequencing was carried out using peripheral blood. The CDR3 DNA follows: TGCGCCAGCAGCTTACAGGGGCCCTACGAGCAGTACTTC. Its translation is CASSLQGPYEQYF. The full variable domain, with the rest looked up from reference TRBV5-1 and TRBJ2-7, is KAGVTQTPRYLIKTRGQQVTLSCSPISGHRSVSWYQQTPGQGLQFLFEYFSETQRNKGNFPGRFSGRQFSNSRSEMNVSTLELGDSALYLCASSLQGPYEQYFGPGTRLTVT.